The sequence of this TCR beta chain was determined in a study of vaccination and CD4 T cells after COVID-19. Notes on this clonotype: The antigen is unknown.

Sample treatment: approximately nine-day PBMC culture with coronavirus spike peptide pools or control peptides (ViraFEST assay). Antigen-specific T cells were expanded with peptide pools by ViraFEST, and TCRs were then sequenced. Per well, approximately 2 million PBMCs were cultured in the presence of roughly 9.1 IU/ml IL-2 and roughly 10 ug/ml peptide pools. The V gene lost 7 bases and the J gene lost 0 bases, with 7 bases spanning the gap. This CDR3 is 14 amino acids long. Germline values: CDR1 SGHVS, CDR2 FQNEAQ. Sequenced with the Oncomine TCR Beta short-read assay was DNA taken from cultured CD4+ T cells. TCRdb re-analysed the PCR reads in MiXCR, keeping a single row per CDR3 protein. Of around 19,000 distinct CDR3 sequences listed, roughly 46% are singletons.

The sequence was obtained from a human donor who had recovered from COVID-19. The chain has TRBV7-8 and TRBJ1-6; D is undetermined. The material was CD4+ T cells from blood, cultured in vitro, obtained before SARS-CoV-2 vaccination. CDR3 nucleotides: TGTGCCAGCAAAAACCGCTCCTATAATTCACCCCTCCACTTT. Translated, it gives CASKNRSYNSPLHF.